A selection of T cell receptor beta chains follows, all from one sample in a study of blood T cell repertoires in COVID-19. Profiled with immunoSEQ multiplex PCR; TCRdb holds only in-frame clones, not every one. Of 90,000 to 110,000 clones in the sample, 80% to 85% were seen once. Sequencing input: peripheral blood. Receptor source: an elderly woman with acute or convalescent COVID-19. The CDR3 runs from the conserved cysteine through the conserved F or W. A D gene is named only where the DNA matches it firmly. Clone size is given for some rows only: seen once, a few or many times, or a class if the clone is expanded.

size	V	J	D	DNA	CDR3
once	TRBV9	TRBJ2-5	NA	TGTGCCAGCAGCGCCCTTGGAGGGTTGGGAGAGACCCAGTACTTC	CASSALGGLGETQYF
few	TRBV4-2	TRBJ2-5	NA	TGTGCCAGCAGCCAAGGTATACAGGGTGGGAACCAAGAGACCCAGTACTTC	CASSQGIQGGNQETQYF
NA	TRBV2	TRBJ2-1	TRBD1	TGTGCCAGCAGTGACCTCAGAGGACAGGAAAAATCGGTCTTC	CASSDLRGQEKSVF
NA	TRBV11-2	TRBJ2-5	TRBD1	TGTGCCAGCAGCCGGCCAGGGGGCGTGGAGACCCAGTACTTC	CASSRPGGVETQYF
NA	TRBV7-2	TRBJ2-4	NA	TGTGCCAGCAGCTTAGTCCGTCTAGAGAAGCAGTACTTC	CASSLVRLEKQYF
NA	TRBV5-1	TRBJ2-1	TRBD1	TGCGCCAGCAGCTTAGGGGACAGGCGAGCGGATGAGCAGTTCTTC	CASSLGDRRADEQFF
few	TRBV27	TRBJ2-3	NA	TGTGCCAGCAGTTTACAAGATACGCAGTATTTT	CASSLQDTQYF
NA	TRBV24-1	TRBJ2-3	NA	TGTGCCACCAGTGATTTATCCGCGGATAGCACAGATACGCAGTATTTT	CATSDLSADSTDTQYF
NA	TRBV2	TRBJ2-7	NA	TGTGCCAGCAGTGAAGCCGACGCGAGGGAGCAGTACTTC	CASSEADAREQYF
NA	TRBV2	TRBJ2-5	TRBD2	TGTGCCAGCAGTGGGACTAGCGGGGAGACCCAGTACTTC	CASSGTSGETQYF
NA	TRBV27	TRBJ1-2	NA	TGTGCCAGCAGTTTAAGGGGAAGGTATGGCTACACCTTC	CASSLRGRYGYTF
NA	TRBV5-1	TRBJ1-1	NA	TGCGCCAGCAGCCCGTGGACAGCTAACACTGAAGCTTTCTTT	CASSPWTANTEAFF
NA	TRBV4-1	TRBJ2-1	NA	TGCGCCAGCAGCCAAGAGGATCGGGGTGAGCAGTTCTTC	CASSQEDRGEQFF
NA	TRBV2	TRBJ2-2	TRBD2	TGTGCCAGCACCGGGACTAGACAGACCGGGGAGCTGTTTTTT	CASTGTRQTGELFF
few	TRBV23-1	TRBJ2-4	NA	TGCGCCAGCAGTCAAAACTCGCGCCAGGGATTTCGGGGAGGAAGTGCGCGGTCCAAAAACATTCAGTACTTC	CASSQNSRQGFRGGSARSKNIQYF
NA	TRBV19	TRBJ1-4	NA	TGTGCCAGTAGTCCGCCGGGGTTGGGGAAACTGTTTTTT	CASSPPGLGKLFF
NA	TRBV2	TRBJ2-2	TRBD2	TGTGCCAGCAGTCCACCTAGGAGAACTAGCGGAGGAACCGGGGAGCTGTTTTTT	CASSPPRRTSGGTGELFF
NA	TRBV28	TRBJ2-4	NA	TGTGCCAGCAGTGAACAACAGGGCGCCCTCAAAAACATTCAGTACTTC	CASSEQQGALKNIQYF
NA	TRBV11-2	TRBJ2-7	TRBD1	TGTGCCAGCAGCCTCAGGACAGGACCCTACGAGCAGTACTTC	CASSLRTGPYEQYF
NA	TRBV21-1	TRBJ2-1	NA	TGTGCCAGCAGCAACCGTTGGCGGCAGTCCTACAATGAGCAGTTCTTC	CASSNRWRQSYNEQFF
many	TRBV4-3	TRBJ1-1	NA	TGCGCCAGCAGCCAAGAGAATCTAGGGGACACTGAAGCTTTCTTT	CASSQENLGDTEAFF
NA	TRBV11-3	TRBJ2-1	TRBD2	TGTGCCAGCAGCAACCGACTAGCGGGAGGGAATGAGCAGTTCTTC	CASSNRLAGGNEQFF
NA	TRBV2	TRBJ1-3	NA	TGTGCCAGCACCGGGAGGACCAGGAGCCGTGGAAACACCATATATTTT	CASTGRTRSRGNTIYF
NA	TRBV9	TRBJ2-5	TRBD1	TGTGCCAGCAGCGTAGGGGCAACAGGGGTCCAAGAGACCCAGTACTTC	CASSVGATGVQETQYF
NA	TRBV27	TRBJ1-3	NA	TGTGCCAGTTGGACGGGGTTAGGAGGAAACACCATATATTTT	CASWTGLGGNTIYF
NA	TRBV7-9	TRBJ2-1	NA	TGTGCCAGCAGCTACATAACAGGGATCAATGAGCAGTTCTTC	CASSYITGINEQFF
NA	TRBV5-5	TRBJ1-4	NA	TGTGCCAGCAGCTTGGCTTTGGAAAAACTGTTTTTT	CASSLALEKLFF
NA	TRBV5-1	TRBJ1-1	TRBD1	TGCGCCAGCAGCTTGGAAGGACAGGGCTGGAGGAACACTGAAGCTTTCTTT	CASSLEGQGWRNTEAFF
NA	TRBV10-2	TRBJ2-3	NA	TGCGCCAGCAGTGCACTCCCAGATACGCAGTATTTT	CASSALPDTQYF
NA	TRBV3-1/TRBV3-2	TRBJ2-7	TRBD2	TGTGCCAGCAGCCAACACGGACTAGCGGGAGCTAGAGAGCAGTACTTC	CASSQHGLAGAREQYF
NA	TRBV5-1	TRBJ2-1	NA	TGCGCCAGCAGCTTGGCCGATTCCTCAGGTTGGAATGAGCAGTTCTTC	CASSLADSSGWNEQFF
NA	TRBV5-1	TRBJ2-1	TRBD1	TGCGCCAGCAGCTTGGGGGTTACAGGGGGCGAAGAGCAGTTCTTC	CASSLGVTGGEEQFF
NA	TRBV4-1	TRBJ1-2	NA	TGCGCCAGCAGCCAAGATCTGACACTCTCGTCGTCCGGCTACACCTTC	CASSQDLTLSSSGYTF
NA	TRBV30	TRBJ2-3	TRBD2	TGTGCCTGGAGTCTTACTAGCGGGAGCACAGATACGCAGTATTTT	CAWSLTSGSTDTQYF
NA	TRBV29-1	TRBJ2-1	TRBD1	TGCAGCGCCCCCAGGGGGAACGAGCAGTTCTTC	CSAPRGNEQFF
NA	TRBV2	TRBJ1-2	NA	TGTGCCAGCAGCGTAACCCGAGACAGTCCTTATGGCTACACCTTC	CASSVTRDSPYGYTF
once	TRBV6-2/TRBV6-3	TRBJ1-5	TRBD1	TGTGCCAGCAGGCCTCAGACAGGGGGTTACAATCAGCCCCAGCATTTT	CASRPQTGGYNQPQHF
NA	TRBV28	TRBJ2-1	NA	TGTGCCAGCAGCCCTCCTGGGGCCGGCTCCTACAATGAGCAGTTCTTC	CASSPPGAGSYNEQFF
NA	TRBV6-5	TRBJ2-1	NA	TGTGCCAGCAGTTACTCTGACAGAAGCTCCTACAATGAGCAGTTCTTC	CASSYSDRSSYNEQFF
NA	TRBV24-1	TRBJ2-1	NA	TGTGCCACCAGTGATTCTGGAGGGTACAATGAGCAGTTCTTC	CATSDSGGYNEQFF
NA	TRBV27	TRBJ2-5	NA	TGTGCCAGCAGTTTATCTACGAGGGGGCAAGAGACCCAGTACTTC	CASSLSTRGQETQYF
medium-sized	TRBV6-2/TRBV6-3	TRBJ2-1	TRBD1	TGTGCCAGCAGTCAGGGGACAGGATGGGGTTACAATGAGCAGTTCTTC	CASSQGTGWGYNEQFF
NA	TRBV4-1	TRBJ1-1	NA	TGCGCCAGCAGCCAAGATTGGCGGGGGGAAGGAGGTAGTGAAGCTTTCTTT	CASSQDWRGEGGSEAFF
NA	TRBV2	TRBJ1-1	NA	TGTGCCAGCCGACTTACGGTATATGAAGCTTTCTTT	CASRLTVYEAFF
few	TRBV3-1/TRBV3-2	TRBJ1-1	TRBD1	TGTGCCAGCACGAAACAGGGGGCCACTGAAGCTTTCTTT	CASTKQGATEAFF
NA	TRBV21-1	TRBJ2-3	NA	TGTGCCAGCAGCCCCCGTACGGCAGATACGCAGTATTTT	CASSPRTADTQYF